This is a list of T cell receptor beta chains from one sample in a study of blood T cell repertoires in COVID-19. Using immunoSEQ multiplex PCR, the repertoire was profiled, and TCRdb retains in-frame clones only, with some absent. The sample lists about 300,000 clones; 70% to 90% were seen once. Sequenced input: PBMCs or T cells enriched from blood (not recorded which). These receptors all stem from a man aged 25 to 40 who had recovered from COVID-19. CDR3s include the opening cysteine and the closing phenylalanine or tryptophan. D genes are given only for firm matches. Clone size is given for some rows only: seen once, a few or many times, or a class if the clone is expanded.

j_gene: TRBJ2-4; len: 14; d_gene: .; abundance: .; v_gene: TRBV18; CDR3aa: CASSRGSSKNIQYF; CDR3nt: TGTGCCAGCTCGCGGGGTTCTTCCAAAAACATTCAGTACTTC
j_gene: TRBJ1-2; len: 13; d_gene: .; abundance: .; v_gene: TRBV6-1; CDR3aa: CASSETRFYGYTF; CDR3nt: TGTGCCAGCAGTGAGACCAGGTTCTATGGCTACACCTTC
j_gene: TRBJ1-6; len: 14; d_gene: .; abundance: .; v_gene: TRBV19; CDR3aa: CASSLGVRNSPLHF; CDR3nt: TGTGCCAGTAGTCTCGGGGTTCGAAATTCACCCCTCCACTTT
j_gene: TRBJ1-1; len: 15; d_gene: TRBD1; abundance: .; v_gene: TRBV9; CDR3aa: CASSEDRGPPTEAFF; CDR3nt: TGTGCCAGCAGCGAGGACAGGGGGCCCCCCACTGAAGCTTTCTTT
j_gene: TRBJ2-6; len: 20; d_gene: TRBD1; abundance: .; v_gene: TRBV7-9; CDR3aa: CASSTKSPGTGDSGANVLTF; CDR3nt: TGTGCCAGCAGCACAAAAAGCCCTGGGACAGGCGACTCTGGGGCCAACGTCCTGACTTTC
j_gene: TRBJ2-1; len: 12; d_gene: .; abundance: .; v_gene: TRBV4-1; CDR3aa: CASSQNSHEQFF; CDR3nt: TGCGCCAGCAGCCAGAACAGCCATGAGCAGTTCTTC
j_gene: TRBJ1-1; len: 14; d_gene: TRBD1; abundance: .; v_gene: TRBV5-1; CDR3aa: CASSLNRGLSEAFF; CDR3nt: TGCGCCAGCAGCTTGAACAGGGGGCTTAGTGAAGCTTTCTTT
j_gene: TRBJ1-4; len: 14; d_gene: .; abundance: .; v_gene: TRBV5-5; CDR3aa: CASSPGGRHEKLFF; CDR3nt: TGTGCCAGCAGCCCCGGAGGGCGTCATGAAAAACTGTTTTTT
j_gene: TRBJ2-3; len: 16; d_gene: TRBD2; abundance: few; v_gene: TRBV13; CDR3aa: CASSFISGRYTDTQYF; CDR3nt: TGTGCCAGCAGCTTTATTAGCGGGAGGTACACAGATACGCAGTATTTT
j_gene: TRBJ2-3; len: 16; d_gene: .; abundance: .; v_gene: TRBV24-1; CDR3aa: CATSDRDRRATDTQYF; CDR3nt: TGTGCCACCAGTGACCGAGACAGGCGCGCCACAGATACGCAGTATTTT
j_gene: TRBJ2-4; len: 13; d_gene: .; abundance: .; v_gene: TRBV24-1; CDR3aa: CATSDLARNIQYF; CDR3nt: TGTGCCACCAGTGATTTGGCGAGAAATATTCAGTACTTC
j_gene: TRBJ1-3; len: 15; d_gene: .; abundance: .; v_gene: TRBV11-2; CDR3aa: CASSSQGQSGNTIYF; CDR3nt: TGTGCCAGCAGCTCCCAAGGACAGTCGGGAAACACCATATATTTT
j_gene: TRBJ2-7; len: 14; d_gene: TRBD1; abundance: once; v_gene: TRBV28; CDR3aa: CASRRRQGRYEQYF; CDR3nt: TGTGCCAGCAGAAGGAGACAGGGTCGTTACGAGCAGTACTTC
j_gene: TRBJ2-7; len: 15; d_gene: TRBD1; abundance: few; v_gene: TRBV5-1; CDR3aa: CASSFTPATGGEQYF; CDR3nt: TGCGCCAGCAGCTTTACCCCCGCCACAGGGGGCGAGCAGTACTTC
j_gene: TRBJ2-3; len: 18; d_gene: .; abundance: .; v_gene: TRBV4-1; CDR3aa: CASSQDKRGFSFTDTQYF; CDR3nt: TGCGCCAGCAGCCAAGATAAAAGGGGGTTCTCCTTCACAGATACGCAGTATTTT
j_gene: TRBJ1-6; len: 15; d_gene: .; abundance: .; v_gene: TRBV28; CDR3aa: CASSSYTGDNSPLHF; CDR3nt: TGTGCCAGCAGTTCATACACGGGGGACAATTCACCCCTCCACTTT
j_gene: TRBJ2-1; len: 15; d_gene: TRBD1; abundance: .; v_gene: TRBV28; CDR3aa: CASSLGPQGVDEQFF; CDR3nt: TGTGCCAGCAGTCTTGGACCACAGGGGGTAGATGAGCAGTTCTTC
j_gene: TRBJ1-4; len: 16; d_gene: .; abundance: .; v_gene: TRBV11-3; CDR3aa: CASSLEEGSGDEKLFF; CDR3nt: TGTGCCAGCAGCTTGGAGGAGGGGAGCGGAGATGAAAAACTGTTTTTT
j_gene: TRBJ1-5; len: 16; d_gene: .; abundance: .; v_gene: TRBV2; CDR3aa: CASSGLAFSGNQPQHF; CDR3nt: TGTGCCAGCAGTGGACTGGCCTTTTCGGGCAATCAGCCCCAGCATTTT
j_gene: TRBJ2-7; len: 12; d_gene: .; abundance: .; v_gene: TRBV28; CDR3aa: CASGRGLGEQYF; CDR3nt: TGTGCCAGCGGGCGGGGACTTGGGGAGCAGTACTTC
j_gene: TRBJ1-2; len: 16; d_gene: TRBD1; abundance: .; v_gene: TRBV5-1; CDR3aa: CASSASRAGGDYGYTF; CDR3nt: TGCGCCAGCAGCGCATCCCGGGCAGGGGGTGACTATGGCTACACCTTC
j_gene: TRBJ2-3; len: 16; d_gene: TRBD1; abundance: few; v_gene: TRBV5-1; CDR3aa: CASSLRDRGMTDTQYF; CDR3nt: TGCGCCAGCAGCCTCCGGGACAGGGGAATGACAGATACGCAGTATTTT
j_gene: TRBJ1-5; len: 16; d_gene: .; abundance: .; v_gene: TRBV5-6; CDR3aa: CASSLYAGDSNQPQHF; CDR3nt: TGTGCCAGCAGCTTGTACGCGGGGGATAGCAATCAGCCCCAGCATTTT
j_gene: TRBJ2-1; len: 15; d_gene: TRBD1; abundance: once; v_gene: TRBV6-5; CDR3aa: CASSRTGGVYNEQFF; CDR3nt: TGTGCCAGCAGTCGGACAGGGGGCGTCTACAATGAGCAGTTCTTC
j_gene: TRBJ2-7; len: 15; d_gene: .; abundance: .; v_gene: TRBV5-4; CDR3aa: CASSLTGLSPYEQYF; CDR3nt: TGTGCCAGCAGCTTGACGGGACTTTCCCCCTACGAGCAGTACTTC
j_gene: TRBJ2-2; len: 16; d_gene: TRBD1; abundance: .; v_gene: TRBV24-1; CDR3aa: CATSEGTGKNTGELFF; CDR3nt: TGTGCCACCAGTGAGGGGACAGGCAAGAACACCGGGGAGCTGTTTTTT
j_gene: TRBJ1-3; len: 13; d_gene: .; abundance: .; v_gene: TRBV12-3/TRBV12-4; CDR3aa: CATLTGSGNTIYF; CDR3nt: TGTGCCACGTTGACAGGCTCTGGAAACACCATATATTTT
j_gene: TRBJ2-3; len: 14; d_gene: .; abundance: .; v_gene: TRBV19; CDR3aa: CASKPARFTDTQYF; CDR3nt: TGTGCCAGTAAGCCTGCCCGTTTCACAGATACGCAGTATTTT
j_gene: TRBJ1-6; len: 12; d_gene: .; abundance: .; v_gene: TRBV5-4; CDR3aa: CASSLTGSPLHF; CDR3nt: TGTGCCAGCAGCTTAACTGGTTCACCCCTCCACTTT
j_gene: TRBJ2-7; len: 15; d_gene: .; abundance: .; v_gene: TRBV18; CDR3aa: CASSLFGGINYEQYF; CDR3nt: TGTGCCAGCTCACTGTTCGGCGGGATTAACTACGAGCAGTACTTC
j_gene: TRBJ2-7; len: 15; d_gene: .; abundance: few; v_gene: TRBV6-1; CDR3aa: CASSESAGPSYEQYF; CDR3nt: TGTGCCAGCAGTGAATCCGCAGGGCCCTCCTACGAGCAGTACTTC
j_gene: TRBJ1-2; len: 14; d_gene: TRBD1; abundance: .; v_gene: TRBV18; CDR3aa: CASSPIQGDYGYTF; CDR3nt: TGTGCCAGCTCACCGATACAGGGGGATTATGGCTACACCTTC
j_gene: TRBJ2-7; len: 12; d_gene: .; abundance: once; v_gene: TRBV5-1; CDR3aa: CASSLVRDEQYF; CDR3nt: TGCGCCAGCAGCTTGGTCAGGGACGAGCAGTACTTC
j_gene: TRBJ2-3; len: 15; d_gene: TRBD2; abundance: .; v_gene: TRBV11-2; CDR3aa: CASSLGLAEIDTQYF; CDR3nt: TGTGCCAGCAGCTTAGGGCTAGCGGAGATAGATACGCAGTATTTT
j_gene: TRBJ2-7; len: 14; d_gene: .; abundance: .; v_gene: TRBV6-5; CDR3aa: CASSYSPGVSEQYF; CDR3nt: TGTGCCAGCAGTTACTCACCAGGGGTAAGCGAGCAGTACTTC
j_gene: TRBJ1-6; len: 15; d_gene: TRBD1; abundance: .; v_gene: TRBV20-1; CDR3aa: CSASLSTGGISPLHF; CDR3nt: TGCAGTGCTAGTCTGTCGACAGGGGGCATTTCACCCCTCCACTTT
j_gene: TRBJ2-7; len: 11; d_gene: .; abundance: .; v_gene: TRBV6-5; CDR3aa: CASNNEAEQYF; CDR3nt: TGTGCCAGCAACAACGAGGCCGAGCAGTACTTC
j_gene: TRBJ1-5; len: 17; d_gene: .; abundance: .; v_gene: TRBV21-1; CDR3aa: CASSKGREGPGNQPQHF; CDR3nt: TGTGCCAGCAGCAAAGGCAGGGAGGGCCCGGGCAATCAGCCCCAGCATTTT
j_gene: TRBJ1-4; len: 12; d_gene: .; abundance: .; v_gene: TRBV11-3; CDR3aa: CASSAQPGKLFF; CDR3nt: TGTGCCAGCAGCGCACAACCCGGGAAACTGTTTTTT
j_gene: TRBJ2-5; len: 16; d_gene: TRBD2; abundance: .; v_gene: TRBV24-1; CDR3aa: CATSDPSGGARETQYF; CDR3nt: TGTGCCACCAGTGACCCTAGCGGGGGGGCCCGAGAGACCCAGTACTTC
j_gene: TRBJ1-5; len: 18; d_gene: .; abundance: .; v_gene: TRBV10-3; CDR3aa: CATQDSSGSFYSNQPQHF; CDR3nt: TGTGCCACTCAGGACAGCTCCGGATCTTTTTACAGCAATCAGCCCCAGCATTTT